One and the same sample provided the 6 T cell receptor beta chains below, sequenced in a study of T-cell reconstitution after alpha-beta-depleted transplantation in children (dated by TCRdb to the mid-2010s). The library was built by means of PCR. The run used an Illumina HiSeq 2500. TCR libraries were prepared with molecular barcoding, using unique molecular identifiers to normalize TCRbeta repertoire quantification. TCRdb reworked the public reads: Q25 trimming with fastp, MiXCR clone assembly, productive beta chains retained. Rows with a matching CDR3 protein are joined into one entry that keeps the most common DNA and genes. The sample table records around 380,000 distinct CDR3 sequences; approximately 10% of these occur just once. The ten largest clones capture roughly 5.5% of the sample. Sequencing was performed on PBMCs from the stem cell graft donor, taken from the stem cell graft. The receptors here all came from a human donor who donated a stem cell graft to a child with acute myeloid leukemia.

This clonotype has a handful of counts. The chain joins TRBV12-3 or TRBV12-4 to TRBJ1-2; 7 nucleotides align to TRBD1. V gave up 6 bases and J gave up 4 bases; unmatched junction bases: 14. This CDR3 contains 16 residues. CDR3 sequence: CASRGRVGGISYGYTF. DNA of the CDR3: TGTGCCAGCAGGGGACGTGTAGGGGGCATTAGCTATGGCTACACCTTC.

This clonotype was seen repeatedly, ten times or more. The J gene is TRBJ1-1, the V gene TRBV3-1, with D possibly TRBD1 on 5 matching bases. Germline V CDR1 and CDR2: LGHDT, YNNKEL (reference sequence). V lost 1 base and J lost 9, with 15 bases in between. CDR3 length: 14 amino acids. DNA for the CDR3: TGTGCCAGCAGCCAAGTTGGGGCAGGGAGGAAAGCTTTCTTT. Encoded protein: CASSQVGAGRKAFF.

The chain couples TRBV7-8 to TRBJ2-1, with a weak D call TRBD2 (5 bases). This CDR3 is built from 13 residues. CDR1 is SGHVS, CDR2 FQNEAQ, per germline. The V end lost 1 base, the J end lost 6 bases, and 7 bases lay between the germline ends. The CDR3 DNA is TGTGCCAGCAGCTTAGGAGCGGTCAATGAGCAGTTCTTC. This encodes CASSLGAVNEQFF.

J is TRBJ2-7 and V is TRBV27; 10 bases align to TRBD2. The germline CDR1 and CDR2 sequences are MNHEY and SMNVEV (reference sequence). V lost 6 bases and J lost 5; bases outside the gene matches: 16. The CDR3 covers 17 residues. CDR3 sequence: CASRPWGSGRWFDEQYF. CDR3 sequence (DNA): TGTGCCAGCAGGCCATGGGGTAGCGGGAGGTGGTTCGACGAGCAGTACTTC.

J is TRBJ2-5 and V is TRBV2; D gene uncertain. The CDR3 extends over 13 amino acids. Germline V gene sequence: CDR1 SNHLY, CDR2 FYNNEI. V lost 7 bases to trimming and J lost 5 bases, with 14 bases between them. The CDR3: CASMDLYYETQYF. As DNA, the CDR3 is TGTGCCAGCATGGATCTGTACTACGAGACCCAGTACTTC.

DNA for the CDR3: TGTGCCAGCAAACGCCGGTGGTCCAGCTCAATATCAGATACGCAGTATTTT. Residues: CASKRRWSSSISDTQYF. The gene calls are TRBV6-2 or TRBV6-3 and TRBJ2-3; D is uncertain. The germline V and J ends were trimmed by 7 bases and 4 bases, with 24 bases remaining between them. This CDR3 is built from 17 residues. Germline CDR1 is MNHEY and CDR2 is SVGEGT.